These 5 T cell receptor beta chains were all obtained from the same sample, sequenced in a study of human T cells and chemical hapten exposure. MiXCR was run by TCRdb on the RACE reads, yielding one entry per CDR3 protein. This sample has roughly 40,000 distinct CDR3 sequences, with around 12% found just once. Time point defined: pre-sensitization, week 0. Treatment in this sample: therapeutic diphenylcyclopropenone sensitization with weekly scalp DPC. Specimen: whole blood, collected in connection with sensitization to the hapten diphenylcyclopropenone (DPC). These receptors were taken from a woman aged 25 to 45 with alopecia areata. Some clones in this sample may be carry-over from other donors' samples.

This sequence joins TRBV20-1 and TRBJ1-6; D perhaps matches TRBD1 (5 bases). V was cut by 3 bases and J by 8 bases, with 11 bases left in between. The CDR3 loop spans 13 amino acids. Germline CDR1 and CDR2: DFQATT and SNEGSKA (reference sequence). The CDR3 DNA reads TGCAGTGCTAGGGATCGGGGGGATTCACCCCTCCACTTT. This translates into CSARDRGDSPLHF.

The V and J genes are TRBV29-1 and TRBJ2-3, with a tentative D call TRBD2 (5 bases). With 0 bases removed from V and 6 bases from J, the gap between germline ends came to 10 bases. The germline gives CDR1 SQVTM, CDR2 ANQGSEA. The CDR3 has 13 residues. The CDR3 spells CSVEDLAWDTQYF. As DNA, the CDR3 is TGCAGCGTTGAAGATCTAGCCTGGGATACGCAGTATTTT.

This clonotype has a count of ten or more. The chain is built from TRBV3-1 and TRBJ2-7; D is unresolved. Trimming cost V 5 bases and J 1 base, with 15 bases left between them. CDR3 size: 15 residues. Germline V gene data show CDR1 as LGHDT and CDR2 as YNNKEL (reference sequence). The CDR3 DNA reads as TGTGCCAGCAGCAATTGGGTACGAGGTTCCTACGAGCAGTACTTC. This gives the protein CASSNWVRGSYEQYF.

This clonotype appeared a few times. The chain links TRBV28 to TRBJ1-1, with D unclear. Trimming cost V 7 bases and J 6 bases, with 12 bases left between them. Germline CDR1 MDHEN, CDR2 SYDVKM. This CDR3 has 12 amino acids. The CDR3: CASTRDGAEAFF. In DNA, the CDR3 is TGTGCCAGCACCCGGGATGGGGCTGAAGCTTTCTTT.

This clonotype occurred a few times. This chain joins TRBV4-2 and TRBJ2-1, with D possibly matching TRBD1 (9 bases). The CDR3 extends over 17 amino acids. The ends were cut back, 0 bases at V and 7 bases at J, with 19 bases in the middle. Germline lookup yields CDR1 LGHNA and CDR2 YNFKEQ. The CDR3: CASSQDRAGDRGNEQFF. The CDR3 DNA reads TGTGCCAGCAGCCAAGATCGAGCGGGAGACAGGGGGAATGAGCAGTTCTTC.